The 12 T cell receptor beta chains listed next were all sequenced from one sample in a study of beta chain features in type 1 diabetes. Study conclusions and caveats: Across all four CD4+ subsets, people with type 1 diabetes showed modestly shorter TCRB CDR3s.

These TCRs' antigens remain unknown. Sequenced material consisted of expressed TCRB transcripts (all of the isolated RNA was reverse transcribed). Method: immunoSEQ multiplex PCR; TCRdb's copy keeps in-frame clones and lacks some. The top ten clones hold 2% to 2.5% of a sample with 95,000 to 150,000 clones, around 15% of them seen once. The sequencing input was central memory CD4+ T cells from blood. Receptors were obtained from a man between 25 and 39 years old with type 1 diabetes.

The V call is TRBV28, the J call TRBJ2-3, with TRBD2 matching over 13 bases. CDR3 size: 17 residues. Germline values: CDR1 MDHEN, CDR2 SYDVKM. Germline trimming cut 5 bases from V and 7 bases from J; bases unmatched to any gene: 12. Written as DNA, the CDR3 is TGTGCCAGCAGTACTTCCGCACTAGCGGGGGGGCCTCATACGCAGTATTTT. It encodes CASSTSALAGGPHTQYF.

This CDR3 reads CASSLTQGSDTEAFF. DNA of the CDR3: TGCGCCAGCAGCCTCACGCAGGGCAGCGACACTGAAGCTTTCTTT. This chain uses TRBV4-1 with TRBJ1-1; a possible D gene is TRBD1 (5 bases). Trimming pared 4 bases from V and 3 bases from J, leaving 15 bases between. Germline CDR1 is MGHRA and CDR2 is YSYEKL. The CDR3 has 15 residues.

This clone was counted only a few times. The CDR3 here is CASSGAYEQYF. The CDR3 DNA reads TGTGCCAGCAGTGGGGCCTACGAGCAGTACTTC. This sequence joins TRBV25-1 and TRBJ2-7; no clear D gene. The CDR3 spans 11 residues. CDR1 is MGHDK and CDR2 is SYGVNS in the germline V gene. V was shortened by 4 bases and J by 2 bases, with 3 bases between the two germline ends.

In its sample, this clone was seen a few times. The chain has TRBV30 and TRBJ1-2; D gene unclear. V lost 0 bases, J lost 11 bases, and 10 bases lay in between. The CDR3 length is 11 residues. Looked up from germline, CDR1 is GTSNPN and CDR2 is SVGIG (reference sequence). The CDR3 DNA follows: TGTGCCTGGAGTGTATATGGTCTTTACACCTTC. Translated, it gives CAWSVYGLYTF.

This clone was seen a few times. The rearrangement links TRBV2 to TRBJ2-7; the D is unclear. Trimming took off 5 bases at V and 4 bases at J, with 9 bases between the two ends. CDR1 is SNHLY, CDR2 FYNNEI, per germline. This CDR3 is 12 amino acids long. CDR3 in amino acids: CASSLGRYEQYF. In DNA, the CDR3 is TGTGCCAGCAGTCTAGGACGGTACGAGCAGTACTTC.

This clone was seen a few times. V usage is TRBV11-1 and J usage is TRBJ2-1, with D maybe TRBD1 (5 bases). Germline loops: CDR1 SGHAT, CDR2 FQDESV (reference sequence). The CDR3 sequence is 13 residues long. Trimming left V 4 bases short and J 7 bases short, with 11 bases between. The CDR3 protein is CASSSYKGNEQFF. CDR3 nucleotides: TGTGCCAGCAGCTCTTATAAGGGGAATGAGCAGTTCTTC.

The chain couples TRBV10-3 to TRBJ2-7; D assignment may be TRBD1 or TRBD2 (5 bases each). The CDR3 is 11 amino acids. With 7 bases removed from V and 7 bases from J, the gap between germline ends came to 11 bases. The germline gives CDR1 ENHRY, CDR2 SYGVKD. DNA of the CDR3: TGTGCCATCACTTCCGAGGGGGAGCAGTACTTC. This encodes CAITSEGEQYF.

CDR3 nucleotides: TGTGCCAGCAGCTTAGGGGCCCGGGCGACGGGCACAGATACGCAGTATTTT. It codes for CASSLGARATGTDTQYF. The chain has TRBV7-9 and TRBJ2-3; D gene uncertain. CDR1 is SEHNR and CDR2 is FQNEAQ in the germline V gene (reference sequence). The CDR3 runs 17 residues. The V end lost 1 base, the J end lost 1 base, and 15 bases lay between the germline ends. Drawing the rest from reference TRBV7-9 and TRBJ2-3, the complete variable domain is DTGVSQNPRHKITKRGQNVTFRCDPISEHNRLYWYRQTLGQGPEFLTYFQNEAQLEKSRLLSDRFSAERPKGSFSTLEIQRTEQGDSAMYLCASSLGARATGTDTQYFGPGTRLTVL.

The genes are TRBV19 and TRBJ1-1, with D uncertain. The CDR3 runs 14 residues. V was clipped by 5 bases and J by 4 bases, with 14 bases between them. Germline lookup yields CDR1 LNHDA and CDR2 SQIVND (reference sequence). CDR3 protein: CASSLAARGTEAFF. CDR3 nucleotides: TGTGCCAGTAGTCTGGCAGCCCGCGGCACTGAAGCTTTCTTT.

This clone was counted only a few times. The V and J genes are TRBV7-8 and TRBJ2-3; D gene unclear. The CDR3 has 15 amino acids. Germline V CDR1 and CDR2: SGHVS, FQNEAQ. Trimming cost V 1 base and J 1 base, with 9 bases left between them. CDR3 DNA: TGTGCCAGCAGCTTAGAGGATGGACGCACAGATACGCAGTATTTT. Translation: CASSLEDGRTDTQYF.

The chain recombines TRBV6-5 with TRBJ1-2, with unresolved D. Germline CDR1 is MNHEY and CDR2 is SVGAGI. This CDR3 comprises 15 residues. Trimming stripped 2 bases from V and 8 bases from J, with 18 bases between. CDR3 amino acids: CASSYGSAPPRGYTF. The CDR3 DNA follows: TGTGCCAGCAGTTACGGGTCTGCACCCCCCCGGGGCTACACCTTC.

This clone was seen only a few times. The chain combines TRBV20-1 with TRBJ1-2, with D uncertain. V was trimmed by 5 bases and J by 3 bases, leaving 7 bases between them. Germline V lookup: CDR1 DFQATT, CDR2 SNEGSKA (reference sequence). The CDR3 has 11 residues. The chain's CDR3 is CSAWTDYGYTF. In DNA, the CDR3 is TGCAGTGCTTGGACCGACTATGGCTACACCTTC.